The text below deals with one T cell receptor beta chain. The sample originates from a study of blood T cell repertoires in COVID-19. On the study more broadly: The origin of the acute and convalescent COVID-19 samples was the United States, Italy and Spain.

CDR1 MGHRA and CDR2 YSYEKL come from the germline V gene. The ends were cut back, 0 bases at V and 0 bases at J, with 6 bases in the middle. The CDR3 contains 15 residues. Data came from immunoSEQ multiplex PCR; TCRdb stores just in-frame clones and leaves some out. The data hold roughly 250,000 clones, with 60% to 75% observed a single time. Sequenced sample: peripheral blood. The clonotype originates from a woman of 80 years or more with acute or convalescent COVID-19. The chain links TRBV4-1 to TRBJ1-3; D not resolved. Written as DNA, the CDR3 is TGCGCCAGCAGCCAAGAAACCGGCTCTGGAAACACCATATATTTT. It translates to CASSQETGSGNTIYF.